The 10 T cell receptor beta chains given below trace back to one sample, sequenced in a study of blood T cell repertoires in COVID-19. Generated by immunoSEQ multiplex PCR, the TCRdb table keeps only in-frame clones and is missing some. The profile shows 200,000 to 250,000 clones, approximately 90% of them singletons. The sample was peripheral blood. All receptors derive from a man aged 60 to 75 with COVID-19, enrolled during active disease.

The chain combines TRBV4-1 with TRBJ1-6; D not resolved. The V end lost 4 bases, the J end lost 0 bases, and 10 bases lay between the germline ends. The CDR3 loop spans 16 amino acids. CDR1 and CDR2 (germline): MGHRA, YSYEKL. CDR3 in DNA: TGCGCCAGCAGCCCCCCTTTCAGCTCCTATAATTCACCCCTCCACTTT. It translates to CASSPPFSSYNSPLHF.

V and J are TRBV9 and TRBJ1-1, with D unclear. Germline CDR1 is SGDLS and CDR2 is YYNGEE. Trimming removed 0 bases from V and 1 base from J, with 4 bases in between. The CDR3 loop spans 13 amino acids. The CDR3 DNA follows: TGTGCCAGCAGCGTAGCCGGGAACACTGAAGCTTTCTTT. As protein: CASSVAGNTEAFF.

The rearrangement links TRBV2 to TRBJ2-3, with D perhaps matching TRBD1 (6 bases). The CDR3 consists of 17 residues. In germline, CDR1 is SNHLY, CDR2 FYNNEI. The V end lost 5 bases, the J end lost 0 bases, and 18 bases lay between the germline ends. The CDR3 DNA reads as TGTGCCAGCAGTAACAGGGACGGAATTAGGAGCACAGATACGCAGTATTTT. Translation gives CASSNRDGIRSTDTQYF.

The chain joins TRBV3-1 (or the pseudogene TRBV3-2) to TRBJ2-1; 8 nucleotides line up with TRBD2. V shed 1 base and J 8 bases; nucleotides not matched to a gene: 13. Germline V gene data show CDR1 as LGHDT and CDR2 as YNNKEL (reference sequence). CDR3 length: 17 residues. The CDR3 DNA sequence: TGTGCCAGCAGCCAAGCCTCGGGAGGGCCTTTTAGTGATGAGCAGTTCTTC. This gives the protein CASSQASGGPFSDEQFF.

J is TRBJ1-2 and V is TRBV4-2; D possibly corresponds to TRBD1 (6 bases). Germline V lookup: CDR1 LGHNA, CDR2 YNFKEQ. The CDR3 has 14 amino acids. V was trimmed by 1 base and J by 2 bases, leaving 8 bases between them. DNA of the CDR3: TGTGCCAGCAGCCAAGCAGGGGAAAACTATGGCTACACCTTC. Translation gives CASSQAGENYGYTF.

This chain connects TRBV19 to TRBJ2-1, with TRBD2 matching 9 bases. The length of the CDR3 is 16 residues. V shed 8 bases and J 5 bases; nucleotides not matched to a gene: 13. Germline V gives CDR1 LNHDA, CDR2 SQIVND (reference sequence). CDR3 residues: CASRPIGLAGNNEQFF. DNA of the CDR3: TGTGCCAGTCGGCCGATAGGGCTAGCGGGGAACAATGAGCAGTTCTTC.

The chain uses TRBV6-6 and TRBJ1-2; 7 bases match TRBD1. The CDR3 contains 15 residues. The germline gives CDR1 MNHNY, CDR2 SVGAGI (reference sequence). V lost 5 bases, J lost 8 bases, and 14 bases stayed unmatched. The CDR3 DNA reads TGTGCCAGCAGTCCCCCGACAGGGTCCGTTCGGGGCTACACCTTC. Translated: CASSPPTGSVRGYTF.

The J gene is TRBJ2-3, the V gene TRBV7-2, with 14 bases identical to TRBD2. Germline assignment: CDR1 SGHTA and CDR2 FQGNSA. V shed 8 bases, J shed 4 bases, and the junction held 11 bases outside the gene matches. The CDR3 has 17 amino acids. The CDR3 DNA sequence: TGTGCCAGCTCGCGAGGGACTAGCGGGAGTAGGGCAGATACGCAGTATTTT. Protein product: CASSRGTSGSRADTQYF.

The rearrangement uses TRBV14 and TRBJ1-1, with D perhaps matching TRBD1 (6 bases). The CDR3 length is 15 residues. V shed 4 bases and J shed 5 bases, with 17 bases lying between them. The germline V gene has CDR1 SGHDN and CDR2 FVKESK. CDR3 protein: CASSPRGAQGTEAFF. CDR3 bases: TGTGCCAGCAGCCCCCGGGGGGCTCAAGGAACTGAAGCTTTCTTT.

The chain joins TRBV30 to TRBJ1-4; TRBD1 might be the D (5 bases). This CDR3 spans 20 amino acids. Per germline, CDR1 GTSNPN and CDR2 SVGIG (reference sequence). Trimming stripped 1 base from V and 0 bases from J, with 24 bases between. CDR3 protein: CAWSAPYRWGGGATNEKLFF. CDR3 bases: TGTGCCTGGAGTGCTCCTTATCGGTGGGGCGGCGGAGCAACTAATGAAAAACTGTTTTTT.